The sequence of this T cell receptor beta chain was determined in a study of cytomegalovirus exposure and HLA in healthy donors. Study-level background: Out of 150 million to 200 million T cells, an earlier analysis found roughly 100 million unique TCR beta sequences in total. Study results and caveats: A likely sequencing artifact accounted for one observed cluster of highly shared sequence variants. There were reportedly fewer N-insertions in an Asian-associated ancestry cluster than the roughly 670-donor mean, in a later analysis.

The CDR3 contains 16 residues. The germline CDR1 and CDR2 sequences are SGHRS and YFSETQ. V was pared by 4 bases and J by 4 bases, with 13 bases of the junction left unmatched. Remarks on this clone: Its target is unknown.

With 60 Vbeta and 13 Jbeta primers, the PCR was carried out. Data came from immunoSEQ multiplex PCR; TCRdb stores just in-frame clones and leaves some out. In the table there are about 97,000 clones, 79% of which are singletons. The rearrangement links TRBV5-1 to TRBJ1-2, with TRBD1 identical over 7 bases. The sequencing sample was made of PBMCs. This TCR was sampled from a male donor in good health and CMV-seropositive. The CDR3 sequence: CASSPTTGILSYGYTF. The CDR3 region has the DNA TGCGCCAGCAGCCCCACGACAGGGATTCTTTCCTATGGCTACACCTTC.